Listed below are T cell receptor beta chains from one sample, sequenced in a study of beta chain features in type 1 diabetes. The protocol was immunoSEQ multiplex PCR, while the TCRdb copy is restricted to in-frame clones and leaves out a portion. Here the sample spans roughly 700,000 clones, roughly 12% being singletons. Sequenced material: naive CD4+ T cells from blood. These TCRs come from a young man with type 1 diabetes. The conserved cysteine and the conserved F or W are not part of the CDR3 here. Fields, in order: V gene, J gene, CDR3 protein.

v_gene: TRBV30
j_gene: TRBJ1-1
CDR3aa: AWSVFGVTEAF

v_gene: TRBV6-6
j_gene: TRBJ1-1
CDR3aa: ASSRGQFEAF

v_gene: TRBV19
j_gene: TRBJ2-6
CDR3aa: ASSIEPDSGANVLT

v_gene: TRBV25-1
j_gene: TRBJ1-5
CDR3aa: ASNTPGGQGGNQPQH

v_gene: TRBV29-1
j_gene: TRBJ1-1
CDR3aa: SVHSTTFSRMNTEAF

v_gene: TRBV4-2
j_gene: TRBJ2-1
CDR3aa: ASSQGRVSNNEQF

v_gene: TRBV7-9
j_gene: TRBJ2-3
CDR3aa: ASSPGQGGADTQY

v_gene: TRBV30
j_gene: TRBJ1-2
CDR3aa: AWSPPGTPYGYT

v_gene: TRBV6-5
j_gene: TRBJ1-5
CDR3aa: ASSRGSNQPQH

v_gene: TRBV30
j_gene: TRBJ1-4
CDR3aa: AWTRQRNEKLF

v_gene: TRBV6-5
j_gene: TRBJ1-1
CDR3aa: ASSRRDRGQAF

v_gene: TRBV7-9
j_gene: TRBJ2-7
CDR3aa: ASSLDSGAGEQY

v_gene: TRBV6-5
j_gene: TRBJ1-2
CDR3aa: ASVRERNYGYT